A selection of T cell receptor beta chains follows, all from one sample in a study of blood T cell repertoires in COVID-19. Clones were sequenced by immunoSEQ multiplex PCR, and TCRdb holds only the in-frame ones, with some missing. The data hold about 200,000 clones, with 92% observed a single time. The sequencing input was peripheral blood. The receptors come from a man aged 25-40 years with acute or convalescent COVID-19. Both conserved end residues are part of each CDR3. D genes are given only for firm matches. The size entry is marked missing in some rows and otherwise reads once, few, many or a size class.

D: TRBD1; J: TRBJ2-1; V: TRBV29-1; size: .; CDR3: CSVQDRPNEQFF; DNA: TGCAGCGTTCAGGACAGGCCCAATGAGCAGTTCTTC
D: .; J: TRBJ2-7; V: TRBV28; size: .; CDR3: CASSLRGYEQYF; DNA: TGTGCCAGCAGTTTACGGGGGTACGAGCAGTACTTC
D: TRBD2; J: TRBJ2-6; V: TRBV24-1; size: .; CDR3: CATSVGGSGANVLTF; DNA: TGTGCCACCAGTGTGGGGGGGTCTGGGGCCAACGTCCTGACTTTC
D: .; J: TRBJ2-1; V: TRBV30; size: .; CDR3: CAWSVLPSSYNEQFF; DNA: TGTGCCTGGAGTGTACTTCCGAGCTCCTACAATGAGCAGTTCTTC
D: TRBD2; J: TRBJ2-3; V: TRBV7-2; size: .; CDR3: CASSLEAGGPVAQYF; DNA: TGTGCCAGCAGCTTAGAGGCGGGGGGGCCGGTTGCGCAGTATTTT
D: TRBD2; J: TRBJ2-5; V: TRBV6-1; size: .; CDR3: CASSEWRGGSRETQYF; DNA: TGTGCCAGCAGTGAATGGCGGGGGGGGTCGAGGGAGACCCAGTACTTC
D: .; J: TRBJ1-3; V: TRBV5-1; size: .; CDR3: CASSSGYQGNTIYF; DNA: TGCGCCAGCAGCAGCGGGTATCAAGGAAACACCATATATTTT
D: .; J: TRBJ2-7; V: TRBV10-2; size: .; CDR3: CASSVGGTTYEQYF; DNA: TGCGCCAGCAGTGTAGGCGGGACCACCTACGAGCAGTACTTC
D: .; J: TRBJ1-5; V: TRBV7-8; size: .; CDR3: CASSLRHGQIIQPQHF; DNA: TGTGCCAGCAGCCTTCGGCACGGACAGATTATACAGCCCCAGCATTTT
D: TRBD2; J: TRBJ2-3; V: TRBV5-1; size: .; CDR3: CASSGGLLAGGKGDTQYF; DNA: TGCGCCAGCAGCGGTGGGTTGTTAGCGGGAGGGAAAGGAGATACGCAGTATTTT
D: .; J: TRBJ1-2; V: TRBV6-1; size: .; CDR3: CASSELRAAIYGYTF; DNA: TGTGCCAGCAGTGAATTGAGGGCAGCAATATATGGCTACACCTTC
D: .; J: TRBJ2-7; V: TRBV5-4; size: few; CDR3: CASGGRGAAQTYEQYF; DNA: TGTGCCAGCGGAGGGAGAGGGGCGGCCCAGACCTACGAGCAGTACTTC
D: TRBD2; J: TRBJ2-3; V: TRBV3-1/TRBV3-2; size: .; CDR3: CASSQVSLAGGWFADTQYF; DNA: TGTGCCAGCAGCCAAGTGTCGCTGGCGGGAGGGTGGTTCGCAGATACGCAGTATTTT
D: TRBD1; J: TRBJ2-7; V: TRBV7-8; size: .; CDR3: CASGTGAYEQYF; DNA: TGTGCCAGCGGAACAGGGGCATACGAGCAGTACTTC
D: .; J: TRBJ2-1; V: TRBV24-1; size: once; CDR3: CATSNERDEQFF; DNA: TGTGCCACCAGCAATGAGCGTGATGAGCAGTTCTTC
D: TRBD2; J: TRBJ2-1; V: TRBV20-1; size: once; CDR3: CSASRGTTPKVNEQFF; DNA: TGCAGTGCCAGTCGCGGGACTACGCCCAAGGTAAATGAGCAGTTCTTC
D: .; J: TRBJ2-3; V: TRBV9; size: .; CDR3: CASSVDSTTDTQYF; DNA: TGTGCCAGCAGCGTAGACTCAACCACAGATACGCAGTATTTT
D: .; J: TRBJ2-7; V: TRBV27; size: once; CDR3: CASSLSQGSYEQYF; DNA: TGTGCCAGCAGTTTATCGCAGGGGTCCTACGAGCAGTACTTC
D: TRBD2; J: TRBJ2-2; V: TRBV5-1; size: .; CDR3: CASSATSGSGTGELFF; DNA: TGCGCCAGCAGCGCCACTAGCGGGAGCGGCACCGGGGAGCTGTTTTTT
D: .; J: TRBJ1-5; V: TRBV3-1/TRBV3-2; size: once; CDR3: CASSQLAGPQHF; DNA: TGTGCCAGCAGCCAACTGGCAGGGCCCCAGCATTTT
D: TRBD1; J: TRBJ2-1; V: TRBV28; size: .; CDR3: CASSSGQGANNEQFF; DNA: TGTGCCAGCAGTAGCGGACAGGGGGCTAACAATGAGCAGTTCTTC
D: .; J: TRBJ2-1; V: TRBV6-5; size: .; CDR3: CASSYSRSRQFF; DNA: TGTGCCAGCAGTTACTCGAGGAGTAGGCAGTTCTTC
D: .; J: TRBJ2-2; V: TRBV28; size: .; CDR3: CASSLVTRAGELFF; DNA: TGTGCCAGCAGTTTAGTGACTAGGGCCGGGGAGCTGTTTTTT
D: .; J: TRBJ2-7; V: TRBV28; size: .; CDR3: CASSPTRGLGNYEQYF; DNA: TGTGCCAGCAGTCCTACCCGCGGACTGGGGAACTACGAGCAGTACTTC
D: TRBD2; J: TRBJ2-7; V: TRBV28; size: .; CDR3: CASSFRGGRNYEQYF; DNA: TGTGCCAGCAGTTTTCGGGGGGGGAGAAATTACGAGCAGTACTTC
D: TRBD2; J: TRBJ2-7; V: TRBV6-6; size: .; CDR3: CASSPQVGYSGGPAFYEQYF; DNA: TGTGCCAGCAGTCCTCAAGTAGGATATAGCGGGGGGCCTGCCTTCTACGAGCAGTACTTC
D: TRBD1; J: TRBJ1-5; V: TRBV6-5; size: .; CDR3: CASRADRGRNQPQHF; DNA: TGTGCCAGCAGAGCGGACAGGGGGCGAAATCAGCCCCAGCATTTT
D: .; J: TRBJ2-7; V: TRBV7-3; size: once; CDR3: CASSSRGPHEQYF; DNA: TGTGCCAGCAGCTCCAGGGGACCCCACGAGCAGTACTTC
D: TRBD1; J: TRBJ2-7; V: TRBV9; size: .; CDR3: CASSVKKPGQSSYEQYF; DNA: TGTGCCAGCAGCGTCAAGAAACCGGGACAGAGCTCCTACGAGCAGTACTTC
D: .; J: TRBJ2-4; V: TRBV3-1/TRBV3-2; size: .; CDR3: CASSQDGRGRKNIQYF; DNA: TGTGCCAGCAGCCAAGACGGCAGGGGAAGAAAAAACATTCAGTACTTC
D: TRBD1; J: TRBJ2-7; V: TRBV5-5; size: .; CDR3: CASSLGQGRNEQYF; DNA: TGTGCCAGCAGCTTGGGACAGGGTCGCAACGAGCAGTACTTC
D: .; J: TRBJ2-7; V: TRBV28; size: .; CDR3: CASSPDIFEQYF; DNA: TGTGCCAGCAGCCCAGACATATTCGAGCAGTACTTC
D: .; J: TRBJ2-7; V: TRBV11-2; size: .; CDR3: CASSLAYRPYEQYF; DNA: TGTGCCAGCAGCTTGGCTTACAGGCCCTACGAGCAGTACTTC
D: .; J: TRBJ2-1; V: TRBV6-5; size: .; CDR3: CASTRGTQNNEQFF; DNA: TGTGCCAGCACCCGAGGAACTCAGAACAATGAGCAGTTCTTC
D: .; J: TRBJ1-5; V: TRBV27; size: once; CDR3: CASSIDRYSNQPQHF; DNA: TGTGCCAGCAGTATAGACAGGTATAGCAATCAGCCCCAGCATTTT
D: TRBD1; J: TRBJ2-3; V: TRBV10-3; size: once; CDR3: CAIRDRGSADTQYF; DNA: TGTGCCATCCGGGACAGGGGCAGTGCAGATACGCAGTATTTT
D: .; J: TRBJ1-5; V: TRBV30; size: once; CDR3: CAWSGALPLQPQHF; DNA: TGTGCCTGGAGTGGCGCGTTACCTTTGCAGCCCCAGCATTTT
D: TRBD2; J: TRBJ2-5; V: TRBV19; size: .; CDR3: CASSMTSGGAGQGTQYF; DNA: TGTGCCAGTAGTATGACTAGCGGGGGGGCCGGACAAGGGACCCAGTACTTC
D: TRBD1; J: TRBJ2-7; V: TRBV5-5; size: .; CDR3: CASSIWTGPYEQYF; DNA: TGTGCCAGCAGCATATGGACAGGACCCTACGAGCAGTACTTC
D: TRBD1; J: TRBJ2-2; V: TRBV9; size: .; CDR3: CASSAGQGGTGELFF; DNA: TGTGCCAGCAGCGCGGGACAGGGAGGGACCGGGGAGCTGTTTTTT
D: .; J: TRBJ1-1; V: TRBV30; size: .; CDR3: CAWSVQENTEAFF; DNA: TGTGCCTGGAGTGTTCAGGAGAACACTGAAGCTTTCTTT
D: .; J: TRBJ2-7; V: TRBV10-1; size: .; CDR3: CASIYRDYEQYF; DNA: TGCGCCAGCATTTACAGGGACTACGAGCAGTACTTC
D: .; J: TRBJ2-7; V: TRBV7-3; size: .; CDR3: CASSLAGVGEQYF; DNA: TGTGCCAGCAGCTTAGCGGGCGTGGGCGAGCAGTACTTC
D: TRBD1; J: TRBJ2-5; V: TRBV25-1; size: .; CDR3: CASSRQGEETQYF; DNA: TGTGCCAGCAGTCGACAGGGGGAAGAGACCCAGTACTTC
D: TRBD2; J: TRBJ2-3; V: TRBV5-1; size: .; CDR3: CASSLLSGGTKPSTDTQYF; DNA: TGCGCCAGCAGCTTACTTAGCGGGGGGACAAAACCTAGCACAGATACGCAGTATTTT
D: .; J: TRBJ2-7; V: TRBV2; size: .; CDR3: CASSRGYEQYF; DNA: TGTGCCAGCAGCAGGGGTTACGAGCAGTACTTC
D: TRBD1; J: TRBJ2-1; V: TRBV2; size: .; CDR3: CASSGTEYNEQFF; DNA: TGTGCCAGCAGCGGGACAGAATACAATGAGCAGTTCTTC
D: .; J: TRBJ1-5; V: TRBV7-9; size: .; CDR3: CASSLAQAQPQHF; DNA: TGTGCCAGCAGCTTAGCGCAAGCCCAGCCCCAGCATTTT
D: TRBD1; J: TRBJ2-5; V: TRBV7-9; size: .; CDR3: CASMGQGVLIETQYF; DNA: TGTGCCAGCATGGGACAGGGTGTATTAATAGAGACCCAGTACTTC